These T cell receptor beta chains were read from a single sample in a study of metastatic and nonmetastatic thyroid tumors. TCRdb re-clonotyped the PCR reads through MiXCR. The repertoire includes under 20,000 clones, more than 20% of them detected once, and approximately 10% sits in the top ten. Sequenced: blood. These receptors were obtained from a male donor with papillary thyroid cancer or a benign thyroid nodule (not recorded which). Some clones in this sample may be carry-over from other donors' samples. Each CDR3 is given with its conserved first and last residue. Each record gives: clone size, D gene, V gene, J gene, CDR3 protein, CDR3 DNA. The D gene is left open where the match is weak. Size values are once, few and many counts, or a class for expanded clones, and some rows have none.

abundance: many; d_gene: NA; v_gene: TRBV3-1; j_gene: TRBJ2-3; CDR3aa: CASSQDSVVALGVVDTQYF; CDR3nt: TGTGCCAGCAGCCAAGATAGCGTCGTTGCCCTTGGGGTTGTAGATACGCAGTATTTT
abundance: many; d_gene: TRBD1; v_gene: TRBV6-1; j_gene: TRBJ1-5; CDR3aa: CASRSNRGQPQHF; CDR3nt: TGTGCCAGCAGGTCCAACAGGGGCCAGCCCCAGCATTTT
abundance: many; d_gene: TRBD2; v_gene: TRBV3-1; j_gene: TRBJ2-3; CDR3aa: CASSLGLAGTDTQYF; CDR3nt: TGTGCCAGCAGCCTAGGACTAGCGGGAACAGATACGCAGTATTTT
abundance: medium-sized; d_gene: NA; v_gene: TRBV19; j_gene: TRBJ2-7; CDR3aa: CASSIEDSYYYEQYF; CDR3nt: TGTGCCAGTAGTATCGAGGACTCCTACTACTACGAGCAGTACTTC
abundance: many; d_gene: NA; v_gene: TRBV6-6; j_gene: TRBJ1-1; CDR3aa: CASSYSRDPSLAFF; CDR3nt: TGTGCCAGCAGTTACTCAAGGGACCCGAGCCTGGCTTTCTTT
abundance: few; d_gene: NA; v_gene: TRBV6-2/TRBV6-3; j_gene: TRBJ1-5; CDR3aa: CASSYSRGDQPQHF; CDR3nt: TGTGCCAGCAGTTACTCAAGGGGCGATCAGCCCCAGCATTTT
abundance: medium-sized; d_gene: NA; v_gene: TRBV6-1; j_gene: TRBJ2-7; CDR3aa: CASRKVGGPGEQYF; CDR3nt: TGTGCCAGCAGGAAAGTAGGGGGTCCTGGCGAGCAGTACTTC
abundance: many; d_gene: TRBD2; v_gene: TRBV10-3; j_gene: TRBJ2-2; CDR3aa: CAISEGTTYTGELFF; CDR3nt: TGTGCCATCAGTGAGGGGACTACTTACACCGGGGAGCTGTTTTTT
abundance: many; d_gene: NA; v_gene: TRBV18; j_gene: TRBJ2-1; CDR3aa: CASSPDDGRRNEQFF; CDR3nt: TGTGCCAGCTCACCGGACGATGGACGCCGCAATGAGCAGTTCTTC
abundance: medium-sized; d_gene: TRBD1; v_gene: TRBV5-1; j_gene: TRBJ1-1; CDR3aa: CASSGDRVKTEAFF; CDR3nt: TGCGCCAGCAGTGGGGACAGGGTAAAGACTGAAGCTTTCTTT
abundance: few; d_gene: NA; v_gene: TRBV6-2/TRBV6-3; j_gene: TRBJ1-4; CDR3aa: CASSYSSGVGDEKLFF; CDR3nt: TGTGCCAGCAGTTACTCTTCAGGGGTTGGCGATGAAAAACTGTTTTTT
abundance: many; d_gene: TRBD1; v_gene: TRBV10-1; j_gene: TRBJ2-1; CDR3aa: CASRLGQGTHNEQFF; CDR3nt: TGCGCCAGCAGACTCGGACAGGGAACACACAATGAGCAGTTCTTC
abundance: NA; d_gene: TRBD1; v_gene: TRBV6-1; j_gene: TRBJ2-7; CDR3aa: CASRRPGQGYEQYF; CDR3nt: TGTGCCAGCAGAAGACCGGGACAGGGCTACGAGCAGTACTTC
abundance: many; d_gene: NA; v_gene: TRBV20-1; j_gene: TRBJ1-1; CDR3aa: CSARGGLNTEAFF; CDR3nt: TGCAGTGCTAGAGGAGGACTGAACACTGAAGCTTTCTTT
abundance: NA; d_gene: TRBD1; v_gene: TRBV20-1; j_gene: TRBJ1-5; CDR3aa: CSATGTAHSNQPQHF; CDR3nt: TGCAGTGCTACCGGGACAGCACATAGCAATCAGCCCCAGCATTTT
abundance: few; d_gene: TRBD1; v_gene: TRBV6-1; j_gene: TRBJ2-7; CDR3aa: CATQGDLNSYEQYF; CDR3nt: TGTGCCACCCAGGGGGACCTTAACTCCTACGAGCAGTACTTC
abundance: many; d_gene: TRBD1; v_gene: TRBV11-2; j_gene: TRBJ2-3; CDR3aa: CATKTGGSDTQYF; CDR3nt: TGTGCCACCAAGACAGGGGGCTCAGATACGCAGTATTTT
abundance: NA; d_gene: TRBD1; v_gene: TRBV11-1; j_gene: TRBJ2-7; CDR3aa: CASSLGGGQGPYEQYF; CDR3nt: TGTGCCAGCAGCTTAGGGGGGGGACAGGGACCATACGAGCAGTACTTC
abundance: many; d_gene: TRBD1; v_gene: TRBV5-4; j_gene: TRBJ2-2; CDR3aa: CASSLRSGGFTGELFF; CDR3nt: TGTGCCAGCAGCTTGAGATCAGGGGGCTTTACCGGGGAGCTGTTTTTT
abundance: NA; d_gene: NA; v_gene: TRBV20-1; j_gene: TRBJ1-6; CDR3aa: CSANEGQKINSPLHF; CDR3nt: TGCAGTGCTAATGAAGGACAGAAAATTAATTCACCCCTCCACTTT
abundance: many; d_gene: NA; v_gene: TRBV5-1; j_gene: TRBJ2-1; CDR3aa: CASGPGLPYNEQFF; CDR3nt: TGCGCCAGCGGACCGGGACTGCCCTACAATGAGCAGTTCTTC
abundance: NA; d_gene: NA; v_gene: TRBV20-1; j_gene: TRBJ2-1; CDR3aa: CSARGAYDHNEQFF; CDR3nt: TGCAGTGCTAGAGGCGCGTACGACCACAATGAGCAGTTCTTC
abundance: medium-sized; d_gene: NA; v_gene: TRBV14; j_gene: TRBJ1-2; CDR3aa: CASSQDPVGSYGYTF; CDR3nt: TGTGCCAGCAGCCAAGACCCTGTAGGAAGCTATGGCTACACCTTC
abundance: medium-sized; d_gene: NA; v_gene: TRBV6-5; j_gene: TRBJ1-2; CDR3aa: CASSYSGYLGGDGYTF; CDR3nt: TGTGCCAGCAGTTACTCTGGTTATCTAGGGGGAGATGGCTACACCTTC
abundance: once; d_gene: TRBD1; v_gene: TRBV30; j_gene: TRBJ2-3; CDR3aa: CASQGGSTDTQYF; CDR3nt: TGTGCCTCTCAAGGGGGCAGCACAGATACGCAGTATTTT
abundance: many; d_gene: NA; v_gene: TRBV12-3/TRBV12-4; j_gene: TRBJ2-1; CDR3aa: CASSLAEIYNEQFF; CDR3nt: TGTGCCAGCAGCTTAGCGGAAATCTACAATGAGCAGTTCTTC
abundance: many; d_gene: TRBD1; v_gene: TRBV25-1; j_gene: TRBJ2-1; CDR3aa: CASSEPTDRVLADEQFF; CDR3nt: TGTGCCAGCAGTGAACCAACCGACAGGGTCCTTGCGGATGAGCAGTTCTTC
abundance: many; d_gene: NA; v_gene: TRBV9; j_gene: TRBJ2-7; CDR3aa: CASSGQYGGEQYF; CDR3nt: TGTGCCAGCAGCGGACAATATGGGGGCGAGCAGTACTTC
abundance: medium-sized; d_gene: TRBD1; v_gene: TRBV5-1; j_gene: TRBJ2-7; CDR3aa: CASSLGGTGRLGEQYF; CDR3nt: TGCGCCAGCAGCTTGGGAGGGACAGGGCGATTGGGGGAGCAGTACTTC